Listed here is a single T cell receptor (beta chain). The target antigen is unknown. Germline V gives CDR1 SGHVS, CDR2 FQNEAQ. V was pared by 4 bases and J by 6 bases, with 4 bases of the junction left unmatched. CDR3 length: 14 residues. The protocol was immunoSEQ multiplex PCR, while the TCRdb copy is restricted to in-frame clones and leaves out a portion. Among hundreds of thousands of clones listed, 65% to 90% were seen once. The sample originates from a study of Ad26.COV2.S vaccination and SARS-CoV-2 variants. At the level of the study: Vaccine-arm donor from the placebo-controlled COV1001 Ad26.COV2.S trial. The vaccine Ad26.COV2.S was put into the muscle once, or twice with 56 days between.

Study-level findings and limits: Spike-specific responses of CD8+ and CD4+ T cells were reported to display substantial breadth after vaccination.

The treatment denotes: over 15 received Ad26.COV2.S at low or high dose, single or two shots; about 5 received placebo; per-sample allocation not given. On day 63 after the first injection, vaccine and placebo recipients gave samples. An Ad26 vector expressing Wuhan-strain SARS-CoV-2 spike served as the vaccine. The rearrangement uses TRBV7-8 and TRBJ2-7; 12 bases line up with TRBD2. This TCR derives from a person between 18 and 60 years old who received the Ad26.COV2.S COVID-19 vaccine or a placebo. The specimen was peripheral blood, collected in a trial of Ad26.COV2.S vaccine versus placebo. The CDR3 nucleotides are TGTGCCAGCAGCTCCGGACTAGCGGGGTTCGAGCAGTACTTC. As protein: CASSSGLAGFEQYF.